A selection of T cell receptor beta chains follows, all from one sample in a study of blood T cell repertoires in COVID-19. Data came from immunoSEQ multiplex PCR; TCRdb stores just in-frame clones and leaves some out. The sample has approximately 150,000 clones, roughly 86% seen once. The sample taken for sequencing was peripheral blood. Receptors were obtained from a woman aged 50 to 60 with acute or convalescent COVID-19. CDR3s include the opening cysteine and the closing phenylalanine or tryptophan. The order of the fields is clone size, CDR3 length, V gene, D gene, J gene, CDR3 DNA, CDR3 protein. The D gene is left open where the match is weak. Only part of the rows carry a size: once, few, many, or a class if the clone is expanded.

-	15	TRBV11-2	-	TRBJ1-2	TGTGCCAGCAGCTTTTCAGGGGCAGAAAACTATGGCTACACCTTC	CASSFSGAENYGYTF
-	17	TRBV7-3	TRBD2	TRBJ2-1	TGTGCCAGCAGCTTAAATGCCCCGGGGGGGTCCTACAATGAGCAGTTCTTC	CASSLNAPGGSYNEQFF
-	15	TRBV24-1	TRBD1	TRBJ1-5	TGTGCCACCAGCCCCGACAGGGGAAGCAATCAGCCCCAGCATTTT	CATSPDRGSNQPQHF
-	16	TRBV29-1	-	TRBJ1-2	TGCAGCGTTGAAGGAGGGATAGCTCTCTTTAACTATGGCTACACCTTC	CSVEGGIALFNYGYTF
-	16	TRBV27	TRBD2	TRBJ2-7	TGTGCCAGCAGTTTGGATAGCGGGAGGGCCTTCTACGAGCAGTACTTC	CASSLDSGRAFYEQYF
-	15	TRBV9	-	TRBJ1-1	TGTGCCAGCAGCGTAGACTCCAGGCCGAGCACTGAAGCTTTCTTT	CASSVDSRPSTEAFF
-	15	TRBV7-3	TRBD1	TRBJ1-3	TGTGCCAGCAGCTTAATGGGACAGTCTGGAAACACCATATATTTT	CASSLMGQSGNTIYF
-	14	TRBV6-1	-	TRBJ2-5	TGTGCCAGCAGTGACGGAGGAGGGTGGGAGACCCAGTACTTC	CASSDGGGWETQYF
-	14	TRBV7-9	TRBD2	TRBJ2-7	TGTGCCAGCAGCCATTCGAGCGGGGCCTACGAGCAGTACTTC	CASSHSSGAYEQYF
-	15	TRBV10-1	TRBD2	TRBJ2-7	TGCGCCAGCAGTGAATCAACACTAGCGGCCTTGGGGCAGTACTTC	CASSESTLAALGQYF
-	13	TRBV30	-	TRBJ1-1	TGTGCCTGGAGTGTACAGTTCAACACTGAAGCTTTCTTT	CAWSVQFNTEAFF
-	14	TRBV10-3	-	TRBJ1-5	TGTGCCATCAGTGAGTCTCCCGCAGGGCAGCCCCAGCATTTT	CAISESPAGQPQHF
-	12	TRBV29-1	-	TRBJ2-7	TGCAGGTGTGGACACTTCTCCTACGAGCAGTACTTC	CRCGHFSYEQYF
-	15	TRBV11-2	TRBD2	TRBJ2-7	TGTGCCAGCACCCCATGGGGCGGGGGGGCCTACGAGCAGTACTTC	CASTPWGGGAYEQYF
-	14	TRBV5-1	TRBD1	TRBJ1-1	TGCGCCAGCAGCGCCTCAGGGGGTTACACTGAAGCTTTCTTT	CASSASGGYTEAFF
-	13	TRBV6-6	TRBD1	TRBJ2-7	TGTGCCAGCAGCGGGACAGGGGGCCACGAGCAGTACTTC	CASSGTGGHEQYF
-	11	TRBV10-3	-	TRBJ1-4	TGTGCCATCAGTGGCGGGGAAAAACTGTTTTTT	CAISGGEKLFF
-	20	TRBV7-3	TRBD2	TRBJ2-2	TGTGCCAGCAGCTTAAGGCCTCCTAGCGGGGGCCACTCGAACACCGGGGAGCTGTTTTTT	CASSLRPPSGGHSNTGELFF
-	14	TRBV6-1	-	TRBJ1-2	TGTGCCAGCAGTGAAGAGGCGGTGTTCTATGGCTACACCTTC	CASSEEAVFYGYTF
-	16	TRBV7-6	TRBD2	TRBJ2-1	TGTGCCAGCAGCTTACGTCTAGCGGGGTCCTACAATGAGCAGTTCTTC	CASSLRLAGSYNEQFF
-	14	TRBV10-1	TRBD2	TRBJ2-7	TGCGCCAGCAGTGAATCTAGCGGGGCCTACGAGCAGTACTTC	CASSESSGAYEQYF
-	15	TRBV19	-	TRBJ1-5	TGTGCCAGTAGTTCCACAGGCGACCCATTACAGCCCCAGCATTTT	CASSSTGDPLQPQHF
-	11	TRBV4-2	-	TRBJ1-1	TGTGCCAGCAGCTCCGGGGTGAGAGCTTTCTTT	CASSSGVRAFF
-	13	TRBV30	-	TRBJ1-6	TGTGCCTGGAGTCTGGACACTAATTCACCCCTCCACTTT	CAWSLDTNSPLHF
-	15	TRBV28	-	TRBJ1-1	TGTGCCAGCAGTTTCCGGCCAGGGCGGGGCACTGAAGCTTTCTTT	CASSFRPGRGTEAFF
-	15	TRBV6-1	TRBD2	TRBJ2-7	TGTGCCAGCAGTGAAGGGAGCAGCGGGAGTTACGAGCAGTACTTC	CASSEGSSGSYEQYF
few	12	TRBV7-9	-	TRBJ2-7	TGTGCCAGCAGTTTCAAGGGGGACGAGCAGTACTTC	CASSFKGDEQYF
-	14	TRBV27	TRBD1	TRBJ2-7	TGTGCCAGCAGTCGTGGGACAGGGAACTACGAGCAGTACTTC	CASSRGTGNYEQYF
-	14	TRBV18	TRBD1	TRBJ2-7	TGTGCCAGCTCACACCGGGACAGGGGCTACGAGCAGTACTTC	CASSHRDRGYEQYF
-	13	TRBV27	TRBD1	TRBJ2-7	TGTGCCAGCAGAGGGACAGCTCCCTACGAGCAGTACTTC	CASRGTAPYEQYF
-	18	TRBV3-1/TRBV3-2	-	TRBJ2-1	TGTGCCAGCAGCGCCCGGCTCTCAATGGGGGGGGCTGACAATGAGCAGTTCTTC	CASSARLSMGGADNEQFF
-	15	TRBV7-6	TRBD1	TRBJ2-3	TGTGCCAGCAGCTCCCAGCCGGGACAGCGAGATACGCAGTATTTT	CASSSQPGQRDTQYF
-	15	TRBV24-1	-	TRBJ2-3	TGTGCCACCAGTGATTTAAAGACTAGTTCGGATACGCAGTATTTT	CATSDLKTSSDTQYF
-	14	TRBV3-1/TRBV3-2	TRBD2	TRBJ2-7	TGTGCCAGCAGCCCCCGGGACTACTTCTACGAGCAGTACTTC	CASSPRDYFYEQYF